Each of the 25 T cell receptor beta chains below was sequenced from the same sample in a study of blood T cell repertoires in COVID-19. Method: immunoSEQ multiplex PCR; TCRdb's copy keeps in-frame clones and lacks some. The repertoire includes over 150,000 clones, about 79% of them detected once, and 25% to 30% sits in the top ten. The sequencing input was peripheral blood. These receptor sequences come from a woman in her sixties or seventies with acute or convalescent COVID-19.

The chain has TRBV27 and TRBJ1-2; D is undetermined. Germline CDR1 is MNHEY and CDR2 is SMNVEV (reference sequence). This CDR3 has 12 residues. With 6 bases removed from V and 5 bases from J, the gap between germline ends came to 10 bases. The CDR3 DNA follows: TGTGCCAGCAGCTCCCGCGGGTATGGCTACACCTTC. The encoded protein is CASSSRGYGYTF.

The chain has TRBV2 and TRBJ1-1; D is undetermined. The germline CDR1 and CDR2 sequences are SNHLY and FYNNEI. The V end lost 2 bases, the J end lost 2 bases, and 15 bases lay between the germline ends. The CDR3 has 16 residues. The DNA for the CDR3 is TGTGCCAGCAGTGAAAATGGGCCGAGCATAAACACTGAAGCTTTCTTT. This encodes CASSENGPSINTEAFF.

The J gene is TRBJ1-5, the V gene TRBV7-2, with a tentative D call TRBD1 (5 bases). Germline CDR1 and CDR2: SGHTA and FQGNSA. Deletions cut 5 bases from V and 2 bases from J, with 10 bases between. CDR3 length: 14 residues. The CDR3 coding sequence is TGTGCCAGCAGCATAAGGGGTGGCAATCAGCCCCAGCATTTT. Translating it yields CASSIRGGNQPQHF.

The V and J genes are TRBV29-1 and TRBJ1-1; the D gene is possibly TRBD1 (6 bases). This CDR3 is built from 14 residues. V lost 4 bases, J lost 4 bases, and 16 bases lay in between. Germline CDR1 is SQVTM and CDR2 is ANQGSEA. DNA of the CDR3: TGCAGCGTTGGTGGGCAGGGGACGGGCACTGAAGCTTTCTTT. Its protein is CSVGGQGTGTEAFF.

The chain is built from TRBV28 and TRBJ1-4; D perhaps matches TRBD1 (5 bases). There are 14 residues in the CDR3. The germline CDR1 and CDR2 sequences are MDHEN and SYDVKM. V was cut by 7 bases and J by 8 bases, with 17 bases left in between. The CDR3 is CASTAGGVEEKLFF. The CDR3 nucleotides read TGTGCCAGCACCGCGGGGGGGGTGGAAGAAAAACTGTTTTTT.

V and J are TRBV13 and TRBJ2-3, with D perhaps TRBD1 (6 bases). CDR3 size: 17 residues. V shed 5 bases and J shed 0 bases, with 18 bases lying between them. CDR1 and CDR2 (germline): PRHDT, FYEKMQ (reference sequence). The CDR3 DNA is TGTGCCAGCAGCCCCCGGGACACTTACTTTAGCACAGATACGCAGTATTTT. Its translation is CASSPRDTYFSTDTQYF.

The V gene is TRBV2, the J gene TRBJ1-5; D is unclear. Trimming took 6 bases from V and 3 from J, leaving 9 bases between them. CDR3 length equals 13 residues. Germline CDR1 SNHLY, CDR2 FYNNEI. The CDR3 spells CASSYLVNQPQHF. The CDR3 DNA reads TGTGCCAGCAGCTACTTAGTCAATCAGCCCCAGCATTTT.

CDR3 bases: TGTGCCAGCAGTTTTTCGGGATTCCAAGAGACCCAGTACTTC. It codes for CASSFSGFQETQYF. The V and J genes are TRBV6-5 and TRBJ2-5; possible D gene TRBD2, 5 bases. Trimming took 4 bases from V and 1 from J, leaving 10 bases between them. CDR1 is MNHEY and CDR2 is SVGAGI in the germline V gene. The CDR3 consists of 14 residues.

The chain links TRBV19 to TRBJ1-5; no reliable D call. This CDR3 is built from 15 residues. Germline V lookup: CDR1 LNHDA, CDR2 SQIVND (reference sequence). V lost 7 bases and J 0 bases, leaving 13 bases between the germline ends. DNA for the CDR3: TGTGCCAGTACCCCCGACGGGATTAGCAATCAGCCCCAGCATTTT. Protein: CASTPDGISNQPQHF.

The chain combines TRBV27 with TRBJ1-4; D gene uncertain. Trimming left V 8 bases short and J 8 bases short, with 12 bases between. CDR1 is MNHEY and CDR2 is SMNVEV in the germline V gene (reference sequence). The CDR3 spans 12 residues. The CDR3 sequence: CASGEVDEKLFF. CDR3 bases: TGTGCCAGCGGGGAGGTGGACGAAAAACTGTTTTTT.

This chain joins TRBV29-1 and TRBJ2-3; TRBD2 matches at 8 bases. Germline V gene data show CDR1 as SQVTM and CDR2 as ANQGSEA. CDR3 length equals 15 residues. After removal of 0 bases from V and 9 bases from J, the junction contained 11 bases not matched to a gene. CDR3 nucleotide sequence: TGCAGCGTTGAAGATACGGGCGGGGGGATTGCCACGCAGTATTTT. It codes for CSVEDTGGGIATQYF.

The rearrangement links TRBV10-3 to TRBJ1-2; D remains unclear. V was cut by 3 bases and J by 4 bases, with 15 bases left in between. The germline gives CDR1 ENHRY, CDR2 SYGVKD. CDR3 length equals 15 residues. DNA for the CDR3: TGTGCCATCAGTGAAGAGGGCCCGGGCGTCTATGGCTACACCTTC. This sequence encodes CAISEEGPGVYGYTF.

Comments on this clone: Other DNA sequences in the same sample also yield this CDR3. The genes are TRBV18 and TRBJ2-5; maybe TRBD1 (5 bases). Trimming removed 6 bases from V and 4 bases from J, with 12 bases in between. The CDR3 consists of 13 residues. CDR1 and CDR2 from the germline V gene are KGHSH and LQKENI. The CDR3 here is CASSPSGSETQYF. DNA of the CDR3: TGTGCCAGCTCGCCATCAGGGTCAGAGACCCAGTACTTC.

The chain carries TRBV18 and TRBJ2-5, with unresolved D. V dropped 4 bases and J dropped 1 base, with 4 bases sitting between them. This CDR3 contains 12 residues. The germline V gene has CDR1 KGHSH and CDR2 LQKENI. The CDR3 loop reads CASSRVQETQYF. The CDR3 DNA reads TGTGCCAGCTCACGAGTCCAAGAGACCCAGTACTTC.

This clone came up a few times. This chain links TRBV6-5 with TRBJ1-5; 7 bases are a match to TRBD1. Germline V lookup: CDR1 MNHEY, CDR2 SVGAGI. The CDR3 consists of 14 residues. Germline trimming cut 4 bases from V and 9 bases from J; bases unmatched to any gene: 9. Here the CDR3 DNA reads TGTGCCAGCAGTTCGACAGGGCAGGTGAGGCCCCAGCATTTT. It translates to CASSSTGQVRPQHF.

The V and J genes are TRBV19 and TRBJ1-3; no clear D gene. CDR3 length: 14 residues. Germline V lookup: CDR1 LNHDA, CDR2 SQIVND (reference sequence). Trimming removed 1 base at V and 3 bases at J, with 7 bases between. Here the CDR3 DNA reads TGTGCCAGTAGTATAGGTAGCAGTGGAAACACCATATATTTT. Translated, it gives CASSIGSSGNTIYF.

The J gene is TRBJ2-5, the V gene TRBV28; the D gene is possibly TRBD2 (7 bases). Germline V gene sequence: CDR1 MDHEN, CDR2 SYDVKM. The CDR3 extends over 18 amino acids. The V end lost 7 bases, the J end lost 6 bases, and 30 bases lay between the germline ends. The DNA of the CDR3 is TGTGCCAGCACCCCGGGGGGTAGTGCCGGGGGCGGGGCTCAGACCCAGTACTTC. Protein: CASTPGGSAGGGAQTQYF.

This chain links TRBV10-3 with TRBJ1-2, with a possible D match to TRBD1 (5 bases). Trimming left V 5 bases short and J 0 bases short, with 13 bases between. The CDR3 is made up of 15 amino acids. Germline-derived CDR1 and CDR2 are ENHRY and SYGVKD. The CDR3 region is CAISIEGVANYGYTF. The CDR3 bases are TGTGCCATCAGTATAGAAGGGGTGGCTAACTATGGCTACACCTTC.

The chain is built from TRBV4-2 and TRBJ2-6; a weak D match, TRBD2 (5 bases). Germline CDR1 is LGHNA and CDR2 is YNFKEQ. The V end was cut by 5 bases, the J end by 4 bases, with 12 bases between. This CDR3 is built from 15 residues. The CDR3 sequence is CASSAPTGGANVLTF. In nucleotides, the CDR3 is TGTGCCAGCAGCGCCCCTACGGGGGGGGCCAACGTCCTGACTTTC.

The table lists this clone with a count of one. The chain joins TRBV7-9 to TRBJ2-4, with 7 bases identical to TRBD1. Losses at the gene ends were 5 bases for V and 3 bases for J; bases not matched to a gene: 10. Looked up from germline, CDR1 is SEHNR and CDR2 is FQNEAQ (reference sequence). This CDR3 is built from 16 residues. The CDR3 DNA follows: TGTGCCAGCAGCCCGCCGACGACAGGGCTCAAAAACATTCAGTACTTC. Translation: CASSPPTTGLKNIQYF.

CDR3 protein: CASSPGDRDYGYTF. The DNA of the CDR3 is TGTGCCAGCAGTCCCGGGGACAGGGACTATGGCTACACCTTC. The V and J genes are TRBV27 and TRBJ1-2; 9 positions agree with TRBD1. Germline V lookup: CDR1 MNHEY, CDR2 SMNVEV (reference sequence). Trimming took 5 bases from V and 3 from J; bases not matched to a gene: 4. The CDR3 length is 14 residues.

The CDR3 region is CASSLGSGVEAFF. The CDR3, as DNA: TGCGCCAGCAGCTTGGGGTCAGGGGTTGAAGCTTTCTTT. V is TRBV5-1 and J is TRBJ1-1, with D tentatively TRBD1 (6 bases). CDR1 is SGHRS, CDR2 YFSETQ, per germline. The CDR3 covers 13 residues. V was pared by 0 bases and J by 7 bases, with 10 bases between.

The chain links TRBV14 to TRBJ2-5; 8 positions agree with TRBD2. This CDR3 is 14 amino acids long. Germline values: CDR1 SGHDN, CDR2 FVKESK. The V gene end was trimmed by 8 bases and the J gene end by 2 bases; junction bases not matched to a gene: 7. The CDR3 sequence: CASARTSNQETQYF. The CDR3 DNA reads TGTGCCAGCGCCCGGACTAGCAATCAAGAGACCCAGTACTTC.

The chain joins TRBV27 to TRBJ1-2; no firm D call. Germline V lookup: CDR1 MNHEY, CDR2 SMNVEV (reference sequence). V gave up 5 bases and J gave up 6 bases, with 13 bases separating them. The CDR3 covers 13 residues. The CDR3 region is CASSSTTTHGYTF. CDR3 in DNA: TGTGCCAGCAGTAGTACTACGACCCATGGCTACACCTTC.

This clone came up a few times. The rearrangement uses TRBV6-5 and TRBJ1-1, with 8 bases aligning to TRBD1. The germline gives CDR1 MNHEY, CDR2 SVGAGI. There are 14 residues in the CDR3. Trimming at V came to 6 bases and at J to 4 bases, leaving 7 bases not matched to a gene. The CDR3 sequence is CASRRTGLATEAFF. DNA for the CDR3: TGTGCCAGCAGGCGGACAGGGTTGGCCACTGAAGCTTTCTTT.